This TCR beta chain was observed in a study of blood T cells in healthy people across ages. The study's findings and limits: Changes seen in expanded clonotypes were possibly confounded by donor CMV status left unknown. Older age went with lower TCR beta diversity per million T cells, in a roughly linear way.

Primed by a sample-barcoded 5' primer and a J-beta primer mix, a second PCR proceeded for 7 to 11 cycles. Every molecule of cDNA carried a tag from a template-switch adaptor with 12 random nucleotides. CDR3-containing paired-end reads numbered at least 3 million in each sample. TCRdb re-derived calls from the 5' RACE reads in MiXCR, one entry per CDR3 protein. The sample contains 650,000 to 700,000 distinct CDR3 sequences, 32% of which appear only once. A remark on this clonotype: The antigen is unknown.

The CDR3 runs 16 residues. V was shortened by 2 bases and J by 1 base, with 12 bases between the two germline ends. Germline V gene sequence: CDR1 MNHEY, CDR2 SVGAGI. Sequencing input: blood. The sequence came from an elderly woman in good health. The chain links TRBV6-5 to TRBJ2-4; D possibly corresponds to TRBD1 (6 bases). The CDR3 here is CASSYKSGAAKNIQYF. DNA of the CDR3: TGTGCCAGCAGTTACAAGTCAGGGGCCGCCAAAAACATTCAGTACTTC.